The rows below give T cell receptor beta chains drawn from one sample of a study of T cells of healthy individuals. MiXCR was run by TCRdb on the 5' RACE reads, yielding one entry per CDR3 protein. The sample has tens of thousands of distinct CDR3 sequences; around 16% are singletons. The receptors stem from a human donor in good health. CDR3s include the opening cysteine and the closing phenylalanine or tryptophan.

j_gene	v_gene	CDR3aa
TRBJ1-5	TRBV12-3/TRBV12-4	CASSSSTGGWFSNQPQHF
TRBJ2-5	TRBV20-1	CSANPRAIIQETQYF
TRBJ1-4	TRBV20-1	CSARDGRGSEKLFF
TRBJ2-3	TRBV24-1	CATSDQAGGTDTQYF
TRBJ1-5	TRBV5-6	CASSRTGINNQPQHF
TRBJ1-6	TRBV28	CASRPPGSSSSYNSPLHF
TRBJ2-7	TRBV12-3/TRBV12-4	CASSLTVGLAGEQYF
TRBJ1-1	TRBV27	CASSPRQRVMNTEAFF
TRBJ1-2	TRBV28	CASRPGGAVYGYTF
TRBJ1-5	TRBV21-1	CASSKDCRDSNQPQHF
TRBJ2-3	TRBV6-1	CASSLTGRADTQYF
TRBJ2-3	TRBV29-1	CSVEDRDRDTDTQYF
TRBJ1-1	TRBV29-1	CSASYNREAFF
TRBJ2-1	TRBV4-3	CASSPRAAHNEQFF
TRBJ2-7	TRBV4-3	CASSQGLAGVVTYEQYF
TRBJ2-5	TRBV5-6	CASSYEGRETQYF
TRBJ2-7	TRBV29-1	CSVGRLAGGSGEQYF
TRBJ2-3	TRBV11-2	CASSLVTGGTDTQYF
TRBJ2-5	TRBV28	CASSLSPGLGSLKETQYF
TRBJ1-6	TRBV4-1	CASSPSGQANSPLHF
TRBJ2-1	TRBV12-3/TRBV12-4	CASSPSGDFSDRSYNEQFF
TRBJ1-1	TRBV30	CAWSVGPNTEAFF
TRBJ2-2	TRBV12-3/TRBV12-4	CASSFRDRNTGELFF
TRBJ2-7	TRBV7-9	CASSRQGRRYEQYF
TRBJ2-1	TRBV5-1	CASSLTGGYNEQFF
TRBJ1-1	TRBV4-2	CASSQEQGTAQAFF
TRBJ2-1	TRBV20-1	CSASRRRTEQFF
TRBJ2-5	TRBV4-1	CASSHRWSQQETQYF
TRBJ1-5	TRBV7-2	CASSFATGDQPQHF
TRBJ2-5	TRBV7-8	CASTSGETQYF
TRBJ2-5	TRBV5-6	CASSLGIGGETQYF
TRBJ2-5	TRBV7-9	CASSVNQGGGTWTQYF
TRBJ2-5	TRBV7-9	CASSLIQGARETQYF
TRBJ1-6	TRBV30	CAWSPSGGANSPLHF
TRBJ1-4	TRBV18	CASSPNREKLFF
TRBJ2-7	TRBV6-5	CASNPGLAGGWGYEQYF
TRBJ1-4	TRBV12-3/TRBV12-4	CASSLTSGTNEKLFF
TRBJ2-1	TRBV6-4	CASSGTANSYNEQFF
TRBJ2-7	TRBV20-1	CSAESGSSYEQYF
TRBJ2-2	TRBV3-1	CASSQLTGNTGELFF
TRBJ1-4	TRBV2	CASSEALLSGRLFF
TRBJ1-1	TRBV2	CASSEAGQRTEAFF
TRBJ2-3	TRBV20-1	CSAWDYLPPDTQYF
TRBJ2-3	TRBV19	CASSFRSGISTDTQYF
TRBJ2-2	TRBV6-4	CASSDSPGLNTGELFF
TRBJ2-3	TRBV29-1	CSASLRLTDTQYF
TRBJ2-5	TRBV7-2	CASSYTGPQETQYF
TRBJ2-3	TRBV6-5	CASSLTGSSTDTQYF
TRBJ2-7	TRBV7-2	CASSLDVYEQYF
TRBJ2-4	TRBV18	CASSPGRGTKNIQYF
TRBJ1-6	TRBV5-1	CASSLESSYNSPLHF
TRBJ2-5	TRBV4-1	CASSPLAGGTIQETQYF